These 14 T cell receptor beta chains originate from one sample sequenced in a study of T-cell memory formation after mild COVID-19. Each CDR3 protein gets one entry after TCRdb re-called the 5' RACE reads with MiXCR. Of 110,000 to 150,000 distinct CDR3 sequences in the sample, 14% to 15% were seen once. Material for sequencing was PBMCs or a T cell subset sorted from them (not recorded which). Receptors were obtained from an adult woman who had mild COVID-19 (a few samples of this study predate the infection). Cell type and time point are not known.

This clonotype was seen a few times. The J gene is TRBJ2-1, the V gene TRBV5-1; 10 bases align to TRBD1. CDR1 and CDR2 from the germline V gene are SGHRS and YFSETQ. The CDR3 length is 15 residues. Trimming at V came to 2 bases and at J to 4 bases, leaving 3 bases not matched to a gene. CDR3 amino acids: CASSLRDRGYNEQFF. In DNA form, the CDR3 reads TGCGCCAGCAGCTTACGGGACAGGGGATACAATGAGCAGTTCTTC. The full variable domain, its missing parts supplied by reference TRBV5-1 and TRBJ2-1, is KAGVTQTPRYLIKTRGQQVTLSCSPISGHRSVSWYQQTPGQGLQFLFEYFSETQRNKGNFPGRFSGRQFSNSRSEMNVSTLELGDSALYLCASSLRDRGYNEQFFGPGTRLTVL.

The chain uses TRBV6-2 or TRBV6-3 and TRBJ1-5; no definite D call. The CDR3 has 15 residues. V lost 5 bases, J lost 2 bases, and 13 bases lay in between. Per germline, CDR1 MNHEY and CDR2 SVGEGT. The DNA of the CDR3 is TGTGCCAGCAGTCCCGACGGATGGGGCAATCAGCCCCAGCATTTT. It is translated as CASSPDGWGNQPQHF.

The gene calls are TRBV12-3 or TRBV12-4 and TRBJ2-3; a possible D gene is TRBD1 (6 bases). Trimming pared 5 bases from V and 6 bases from J, leaving 9 bases between. The CDR3 runs to 12 residues. This chain's CDR3 is CASSQTGDTQYF. CDR3 nucleotides: TGTGCCAGCAGTCAAACAGGGGATACGCAGTATTTT.

J is TRBJ1-1 and V is TRBV19, with D unclear. This CDR3 spans 13 amino acids. The ends were cut back, 4 bases at V and 7 bases at J, with 13 bases in the middle. Germline assignment: CDR1 LNHDA and CDR2 SQIVND (reference sequence). CDR3 nucleotide sequence: TGTGCCAGTAGTACGCGACACCCTATTGAAGCTTTCTTT. Translated: CASSTRHPIEAFF.

This clonotype appeared a few times. The CDR3 nucleotides read TGTGCCACCAGCAGTTTGGGGTTTGAGCAGTTCTTC. It yields the protein CATSSLGFEQFF. J is TRBJ2-1 and V is TRBV15, with D unresolved. There are 12 residues in the CDR3. From germline, CDR1 is LNHNV and CDR2 YYDKDF (reference sequence). Deletions cut 3 bases from V and 9 bases from J, with 9 bases between.

This clonotype was seen only a few times. The V gene is TRBV7-9, the J gene TRBJ1-1; D possibly corresponds to TRBD1 (5 bases). V was pared by 3 bases and J by 4 bases, with 9 bases between. The CDR3 contains 13 residues. Germline lookup yields CDR1 SEHNR and CDR2 FQNEAQ (reference sequence). The CDR3 is CASSLRGGTEAFF. The CDR3 region has the DNA TGTGCCAGCAGCTTGCGGGGGGGCACTGAAGCTTTCTTT.

This clonotype was counted between two and nine times. The rearrangement joins TRBV16 to TRBJ2-5; D gene uncertain. Germline CDR1 reads KGHSY; CDR2 reads FQNENV. The germline V and J ends were trimmed by 4 bases and 5 bases, with 11 bases remaining between them. The CDR3 contains 13 residues. CDR3 residues: CASSRRASETQYF. The DNA for the CDR3 is TGTGCCAGCAGCCGTAGGGCGTCGGAGACCCAGTACTTC.

This chain joins TRBV25-1 and TRBJ2-7; TRBD1 matches at 9 bases. Germline lookup yields CDR1 MGHDK and CDR2 SYGVNS. The trim removed 6 bases at V and 3 bases at J, leaving 6 bases unmatched. This CDR3 region has 14 residues. The CDR3 region has the DNA TGTGCCAGCAGGACGGGACAGGGAGACTACGAGCAGTACTTC. This sequence encodes CASRTGQGDYEQYF.

This clonotype was counted between two and nine times. V gene TRBV3-1 combines with J gene TRBJ2-7; tentatively, D is TRBD1 (5 bases). The CDR3 spans 16 residues. Trimming left V 0 bases short and J 1 base short, with 13 bases between. Germline loops: CDR1 LGHDT, CDR2 YNNKEL (reference sequence). The CDR3 protein is CASSQEFSRVSYEQYF. In nucleotides, the CDR3 is TGTGCCAGCAGCCAAGAATTTTCCAGGGTGTCCTACGAGCAGTACTTC.

The CDR3 region is CASSLSASGMGTDTQYF. The CDR3 DNA is TGTGCCAGCAGCTTATCGGCTAGCGGCATGGGCACAGATACGCAGTATTTT. The chain is built from TRBV7-3 and TRBJ2-3; TRBD2 matches 7 bases. Per the germline V gene, CDR1 is SGHTA and CDR2 is FQGTGA. The J segment lost 1 base and the V segment lost 2 bases, leaving 9 bases of the junction unmatched. This CDR3 spans 17 amino acids.

The chain employs TRBV7-8 and TRBJ2-7, with D uncertain. The germline gives CDR1 SGHVS, CDR2 FQNEAQ. V dropped 5 bases and J dropped 7 bases, with 15 bases sitting between them. The CDR3 is 13 amino acids. The CDR3 DNA reads TGTGCCAGCAGCCCACCTTCAGCGAGGGAGCAGTACTTC. It yields the protein CASSPPSAREQYF.

This clonotype was seen a few times. The gene calls are TRBV7-6 and TRBJ2-1; 9 bases fit TRBD1. This CDR3 has 19 amino acids. The ends lost 3 bases at V and 5 bases at J; junction bases unmatched: 17. Germline CDR1 is SGHVS and CDR2 is FNYEAQ. The CDR3 is CASSFYTVLGQGDHNEQFF. In nucleotides, the CDR3 is TGTGCCAGCAGCTTTTATACAGTATTGGGACAGGGAGATCACAATGAGCAGTTCTTC.

The table lists this clonotype with a few counts. CDR3 coding DNA: TGTGCCAGCAGTTGGACAGACCTAAATGAAAAACTGTTTTTT. Amino acids: CASSWTDLNEKLFF. The V and J genes are TRBV6-2 or TRBV6-3 and TRBJ1-4, with D perhaps matching TRBD1 (6 bases). This CDR3 has 14 amino acids. The germline V gene has CDR1 MNHEY and CDR2 SVGEGT. The V end was cut by 4 bases, the J end by 5 bases, with 11 bases between.

There are a few counts of this clonotype. CDR3 loop: CASSDGLGTDTQYF. The CDR3 nucleotides read TGTGCCAGCAGTGATGGTCTGGGCACAGATACGCAGTATTTT. This rearrangement joins TRBV25-1 to TRBJ2-3; no clear D. Trimming stripped 3 bases from V and 1 base from J, with 8 bases between. CDR1 is MGHDK and CDR2 is SYGVNS in the germline V gene. The CDR3 is 14 residues long.